These T cell receptor beta chains were read from a single sample in a study of blood T cell repertoires in COVID-19. Here immunoSEQ multiplex PCR was the method, and the copy in TCRdb shows in-frame clones only, minus some. The table lists some 180,000 clones, approximately 85% of them singletons. The sample comprised peripheral blood. The receptor source for this set is a woman aged 55-70 years with acute or convalescent COVID-19. The CDR3 runs from the conserved cysteine through the conserved F or W. The D gene is left open where the match is weak. Only part of the rows carry a size: once, few, many, or a class if the clone is expanded.

J gene	V gene	D gene	clone size	CDR3 protein	CDR3 DNA
TRBJ2-1	TRBV18	TRBD2	.	CASSPDGTSGNEQFF	TGTGCCAGCTCACCCGACGGGACTAGCGGAAATGAGCAGTTCTTC
TRBJ2-2	TRBV5-1	.	.	CASSPGGVSANTGELFF	TGCGCCAGCAGCCCCGGAGGGGTATCAGCGAACACCGGGGAGCTGTTTTTT
TRBJ2-2	TRBV7-9	TRBD2	.	CASSLRRLAGGHTGELFF	TGTGCCAGCAGCTTAAGGAGACTAGCGGGAGGGCACACCGGGGAGCTGTTTTTT
TRBJ1-1	TRBV5-1	TRBD1	.	CASRLQGWGTEAFF	TGCGCCAGCAGGTTACAGGGGTGGGGCACTGAAGCTTTCTTT
TRBJ1-6	TRBV2	.	.	CASSGYDIFQSSPLHF	TGTGCCAGCAGTGGCTATGACATTTTTCAGAGTTCACCCCTCCACTTT
TRBJ1-1	TRBV5-1	.	.	CASSLNGGNTEAFF	TGCGCCAGCAGCTTGAATGGCGGGAACACTGAAGCTTTCTTT
TRBJ1-1	TRBV6-5	.	few	CASSSLDKAFF	TGTGCCAGCAGTTCCCTGGACAAAGCTTTCTTT
TRBJ2-4	TRBV2	TRBD1	.	CASSRDRLAKNIQYF	TGTGCCAGCAGTCGGGACAGGCTAGCCAAAAACATTCAGTACTTC
TRBJ2-1	TRBV3-1/TRBV3-2	.	.	CASSQSDLRNEQFF	TGTGCCAGCAGCCAAAGCGACTTGCGAAATGAGCAGTTCTTC
TRBJ1-4	TRBV27	TRBD1	.	CASSPDRAGGEKLFF	TGTGCCAGCAGTCCCGACAGGGCCGGGGGTGAAAAACTGTTTTTT
TRBJ2-3	TRBV7-2	.	.	CASSFRGSTGDTQYF	TGTGCCAGCAGCTTTAGGGGCTCTACCGGAGATACGCAGTATTTT
TRBJ2-1	TRBV5-1	TRBD2	.	CASSHRIAGGPGFF	TGCGCCAGCAGCCACCGGATAGCGGGAGGGCCGGGGTTCTTC
TRBJ1-2	TRBV5-4	.	.	CASSPANYGYTF	TGTGCCAGCAGCCCTGCGAACTATGGCTACACCTTC
TRBJ2-7	TRBV5-1	.	.	CASSLDYGSDEQYF	TGCGCCAGCAGCTTGGATTACGGGAGCGACGAGCAGTACTTC
TRBJ1-4	TRBV7-9	.	.	CASSLGLQNEKLFF	TGTGCCAGCAGCTTGGGACTGCAAAATGAAAAACTGTTTTTT
TRBJ2-3	TRBV29-1	TRBD1	.	CSVGTGLNTDTQYF	TGCAGCGTAGGGACAGGACTCAACACAGATACGCAGTATTTT
TRBJ2-5	TRBV9	.	.	CASSVGPYQETQYF	TGTGCCAGCAGCGTTGGCCCGTACCAAGAGACCCAGTACTTC
TRBJ1-4	TRBV29-1	.	.	CSGREGGANEKLFF	TGCAGCGGACGTGAAGGAGGGGCTAATGAAAAACTGTTTTTT
TRBJ2-2	TRBV5-1	TRBD2	.	CASSPTSGRNTGELFF	TGCGCCAGCAGCCCTACTAGCGGGAGGAACACCGGGGAGCTGTTTTTT
TRBJ1-4	TRBV29-1	.	medium-sized	CSVEEVPGEKLFF	TGCAGCGTTGAAGAGGTTCCGGGTGAAAAACTGTTTTTT
TRBJ2-5	TRBV19	TRBD2	.	CASSARSGKGRETQYF	TGTGCCAGTAGTGCGAGAAGCGGGAAGGGGCGAGAGACCCAGTACTTC
TRBJ2-2	TRBV2	TRBD2	.	CASRGTSYGTGELFF	TGTGCCAGCAGGGGGACTAGCTATGGCACCGGGGAGCTGTTTTTT
TRBJ1-5	TRBV5-1	.	.	CASRREGLNQPQHF	TGCGCCAGCAGAAGAGAGGGACTCAATCAGCCCCAGCATTTT
TRBJ2-5	TRBV28	.	.	CASSLPTHPGETQYF	TGTGCCAGCAGTTTACCCACACACCCGGGAGAGACCCAGTACTTC
TRBJ2-2	TRBV30	.	.	CAWSKGAGELFF	TGTGCCTGGAGTAAGGGGGCCGGGGAGCTGTTTTTT
TRBJ1-1	TRBV6-6	TRBD1	.	CASSQPLGTGGRWNTEAFF	TGTGCCAGCAGTCAACCTCTGGGGACAGGGGGCCGGTGGAACACTGAAGCTTTCTTT